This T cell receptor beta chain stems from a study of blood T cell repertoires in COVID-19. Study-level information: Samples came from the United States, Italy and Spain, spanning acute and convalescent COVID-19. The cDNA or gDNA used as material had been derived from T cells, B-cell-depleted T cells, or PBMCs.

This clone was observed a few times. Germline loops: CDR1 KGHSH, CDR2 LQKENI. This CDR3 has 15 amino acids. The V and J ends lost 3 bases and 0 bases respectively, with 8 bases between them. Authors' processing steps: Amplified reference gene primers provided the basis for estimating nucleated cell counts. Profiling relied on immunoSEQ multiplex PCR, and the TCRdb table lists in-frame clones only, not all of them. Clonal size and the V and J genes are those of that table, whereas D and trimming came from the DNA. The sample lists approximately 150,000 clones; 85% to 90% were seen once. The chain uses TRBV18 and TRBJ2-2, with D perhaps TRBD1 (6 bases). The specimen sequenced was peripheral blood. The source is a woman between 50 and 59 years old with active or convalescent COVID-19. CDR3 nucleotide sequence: TGTGCCAGCTCACCGAGGACAGCGAACACCGGGGAGCTGTTTTTT. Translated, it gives CASSPRTANTGELFF.